A single T cell receptor (beta chain) is shown here with its context. Its cognate antigen is unknown. The study drew the donors from its roughly 130-subject validation cohort, separate from the approximately 700-subject first cohort. The table came from immunoSEQ multiplex PCR; TCRdb's copy has only in-frame clones and leaves some out. This table has 150,000 to 200,000 clones, 86% appearing once. The data stem from a study of cytomegalovirus exposure and HLA in healthy donors. Study as a whole: The approximately 130 validation repertoires matched the roughly 650 first-cohort repertoires in platform, a later analysis reported.

Study-wide results and limits: The study recorded more than 150 TCR beta chains that were cytomegalovirus-associated.

The TCR was taken from a woman younger than 35 in good health and CMV-seronegative. The source material was PBMCs.

CDR3 region: CASSLIVSGEAFF. In DNA, the CDR3 is TGTGCCAGCAGCTTGATTGTGTCAGGTGAAGCTTTCTTT. V gene TRBV5-4 combines with J gene TRBJ1-1, with D unresolved. V lost 1 base to trimming and J lost 7 bases, with 11 bases between them. This CDR3 region has 13 residues. Germline V gene sequence: CDR1 SGHNT, CDR2 YYREEE (reference sequence).